One sample yielded the 10 T cell receptor beta chains listed below, sequenced in a study of CD8 T cells in ankylosing spondylitis. MiXCR, run by TCRdb on the 5' RACE reads, gives a single entry per CDR3 protein. The sample includes 200,000 to 250,000 distinct CDR3 sequences, 32% of them seen just once. Sample: blood, either unsorted or a sorted T cell fraction (not recorded which). These receptors were obtained from a male donor with ankylosing spondylitis or in good health (not recorded which).

This clonotype has only a few counts. The chain employs TRBV20-1 and TRBJ2-1, with D possibly matching TRBD1 (6 bases). Trimming left V 2 bases short and J 7 bases short, with 24 bases between. Germline CDR1 is DFQATT and CDR2 is SNEGSKA (reference sequence). The CDR3 is 17 amino acids. CDR3 protein: CSARSPFGQISANEQFF. CDR3 DNA: TGCAGTGCTAGATCCCCCTTTGGACAGATAAGTGCAAATGAGCAGTTCTTC.

V gene TRBV20-1 combines with J gene TRBJ2-1; 8 nucleotides align to TRBD1. CDR1 DFQATT and CDR2 SNEGSKA come from the germline V gene (reference sequence). The CDR3 has 15 residues. The junction had 12 bases not matched to a gene; V was cut back by 5 bases and J by 6 bases. The CDR3 reads CSAHELGQGINEQFF. The CDR3, as DNA: TGCAGTGCTCACGAGCTCGGACAGGGTATCAATGAGCAGTTCTTC.

In this sample, this clonotype turned up once. The genes are TRBV7-6 and TRBJ2-1; D not certain. V gave up 5 bases and J gave up 3 bases, with 14 bases separating them. This CDR3 is built from 15 residues. Germline V CDR1 and CDR2: SGHVS, FNYEAQ. This chain's CDR3 is CASSDGPPDYNEQFF. Here the CDR3 DNA reads TGTGCCAGCAGCGATGGGCCCCCGGACTACAATGAGCAGTTCTTC.

The chain has TRBV20-1 and TRBJ1-4; D is undetermined. Germline V gene sequence: CDR1 DFQATT, CDR2 SNEGSKA (reference sequence). The CDR3 totals 13 residues. V shed 0 bases and J shed 7 bases, with 9 bases lying between them. The chain's CDR3 is CSAREGISEKLFF. DNA for the CDR3: TGCAGTGCTAGAGAGGGGATCAGTGAAAAACTGTTTTTT.

This clonotype appeared once. CDR3 sequence (DNA): TGTGCCAGCAGCCGGGACTCCGGGGTCCAGTACTTC. This codes for CASSRDSGVQYF. This rearrangement joins TRBV4-2 to TRBJ2-5; possible D gene TRBD2, 6 bases. The germline V gene has CDR1 LGHNA and CDR2 YNFKEQ. Between the trimmed V and J ends, which lost 4 bases and 10 bases, there was a span of 13 bases. This CDR3 is built from 12 residues.

This clonotype has more than one count but fewer than ten. This sequence joins TRBV3-1 and TRBJ2-3; the D is unclear. Germline lookup yields CDR1 LGHDT and CDR2 YNNKEL (reference sequence). The CDR3 contains 13 residues. The V and J ends lost 4 bases and 2 bases respectively, with 7 bases between them. This CDR3 is CASSPTDTDTQYF. CDR3 sequence (DNA): TGTGCCAGCAGCCCGACGGACACAGATACGCAGTATTTT.

The V and J genes are TRBV12-3 or TRBV12-4 and TRBJ2-7, with TRBD2 as a possible D gene (6 bases). Trimming stripped 1 base from V and 0 bases from J, with 13 bases between. The CDR3 loop spans 16 amino acids. The CDR3 DNA follows: TGTGCCAGCAGTTTAGGTGCAGGAGGGAGCTCCTACGAGCAGTACTTC. Translating it yields CASSLGAGGSSYEQYF.

The DNA for the CDR3 is TGTGCCAGCAGCTCCGGGGGGGGCGGAAATACGCAGTATTTT. Residues: CASSSGGGGNTQYF. The chain couples TRBV7-3 to TRBJ2-3; TRBD2 agrees at 8 bases. The length of the CDR3 is 14 residues. Looked up from germline, CDR1 is SGHTA and CDR2 is FQGTGA. V gave up 4 bases and J gave up 7 bases; unmatched junction bases: 7.

The CDR3 DNA reads TGTGCCAGCAGCTTGGCAGGGGGCGCGAACACTGAAGCTTTCTTT. Protein sequence: CASSLAGGANTEAFF. V is TRBV5-4 and J is TRBJ1-1; 8 positions match TRBD1. V gave up 0 bases and J gave up 1 base; unmatched junction bases: 2. The germline CDR1 and CDR2 sequences are SGHNT and YYREEE (reference sequence). The CDR3 runs 15 residues.

This clonotype was counted once. This chain joins TRBV20-1 and TRBJ1-1; 7 bases are shared with TRBD1. The ends lost 0 bases at V and 5 bases at J; junction bases unmatched: 12. This CDR3 contains 16 residues. Germline-derived CDR1 and CDR2 are DFQATT and SNEGSKA (reference sequence). In DNA, the CDR3 is TGCAGTGCTAGAGATATCCTCACAGGGGTGGGGACTGAAGCTTTCTTT. Protein: CSARDILTGVGTEAFF.